This note documents a single T cell receptor (beta chain) sequence. What it binds is unknown. TCRdb keeps only in-frame clones here, not all; method: immunoSEQ multiplex PCR. The sample has 550,000 to 700,000 clones, 73% seen once; the top ten hold roughly 2%. This sample is drawn from a study of shared clonotypes between healthy human individuals. Turning to the study itself: Aged 18 to 49, the donors were a couple of women and a few men.

Germline lookup yields CDR1 MNHEY and CDR2 SMNVEV (reference sequence). CDR3 length: 16 residues. The V end was cut by 6 bases, the J end by 7 bases, with 21 bases between. Broader study findings: Across subsets, estimated richness was generally greater for naive than for memory populations.

The chain uses TRBV27 and TRBJ2-2, with D hard to call. This TCR was recovered from a woman under 40 in good health. The specimen sequenced was memory CD4+ T cells sorted from blood. The subset is: CD45RA-negative fraction. The CDR3 region has the DNA TGTGCCAGCAGCTGGCTAGTATCGGTTCCGGGCGGGGAGCTGTTTTTT. Protein sequence: CASSWLVSVPGGELFF.